This TCR beta chain was obtained from a study of a mutant IDH1 vaccine in newly diagnosed glioma. Regarding time point: week 11, during vaccination. Doses of 300 ug of mutant IDH1 20-mer peptide were given with topical imiquimod. There were new WHO grade 3 or 4 astrocytomas in the donors, and these were IDH1-mutant and ATRX-lost. As concerns this clone: What it binds is unknown.

V was shortened by 3 bases and J by 3 bases, with 12 bases between the two germline ends. This CDR3 has 14 residues. Germline lookup yields CDR1 SGHRS and CDR2 YFSETQ. Some clones are missing from TCRdb's copy, which holds only in-frame ones; the method was immunoSEQ multiplex PCR. The sample lists fewer than 35,000 clones, around 82% seen once, with approximately 25% in the top ten. This chain joins TRBV5-1 and TRBJ2-5; perhaps D is TRBD1 or TRBD2 (5 bases each). The sample in question was PBMCs, obtained from a glioma patient whose treatment included an IDH1 peptide vaccine. The clonotype comes from a man aged 25 to 45 with glioma. The CDR3 nucleotides are TGCGCCAGCAGCTCCTCAAGGGACGAAGAGACCCAGTACTTC. Protein product: CASSSSRDEETQYF.